A selection of T cell receptor beta chains follows, all from one sample in a study of T cell responses to AZD1222 COVID-19 vaccine. TCRdb's table, derived via immunoSEQ multiplex PCR, lists solely in-frame clones and lacks some. Here the sample spans over 120,000 clones, 92% being singletons. Sequenced material: peripheral blood, taken 28 days after the second AZD1222 dose. The receptor set was obtained from an adult who received the AZD1222 COVID-19 vaccine. CDR3s leave out the opening cysteine and the closing phenylalanine or tryptophan. The D gene is left open where the match is weak.

d_gene: -
v_gene: TRBV7-2
j_gene: TRBJ1-1
CDR3aa: ASSLGWVMNTEAF

d_gene: TRBD1
v_gene: TRBV9
j_gene: TRBJ1-2
CDR3aa: ASSVGQGAWGYT

d_gene: -
v_gene: TRBV6-5
j_gene: TRBJ1-4
CDR3aa: ASSLLRGGNEKLF

d_gene: -
v_gene: TRBV29-1
j_gene: TRBJ2-1
CDR3aa: SVPKGGGWNEQF

d_gene: TRBD2
v_gene: TRBV27
j_gene: TRBJ2-1
CDR3aa: ASSLWGSGRAEGEQF

d_gene: -
v_gene: TRBV20-1
j_gene: TRBJ2-7
CDR3aa: SASGGPGLTYEQY

d_gene: TRBD1
v_gene: TRBV14
j_gene: TRBJ1-5
CDR3aa: ASAQGGGTNQPQH

d_gene: -
v_gene: TRBV18
j_gene: TRBJ1-1
CDR3aa: ASSPRGEGTEAF

d_gene: -
v_gene: TRBV18
j_gene: TRBJ2-1
CDR3aa: ASSREGQPWNEQF

d_gene: -
v_gene: TRBV19
j_gene: TRBJ1-5
CDR3aa: ASSMRGLPYSNQPQH

d_gene: -
v_gene: TRBV30
j_gene: TRBJ1-6
CDR3aa: AWSSVNSPLH

d_gene: -
v_gene: TRBV30
j_gene: TRBJ2-7
CDR3aa: AWSPSFGQY

d_gene: TRBD2
v_gene: TRBV3-1/TRBV3-2
j_gene: TRBJ2-7
CDR3aa: ASKAGGPGRYEQY

d_gene: -
v_gene: TRBV6-5
j_gene: TRBJ2-1
CDR3aa: ASSHEYEQF

d_gene: -
v_gene: TRBV5-1
j_gene: TRBJ2-1
CDR3aa: ASSLASENEQF

d_gene: -
v_gene: TRBV9
j_gene: TRBJ2-7
CDR3aa: ASSASGTISYEQY

d_gene: -
v_gene: TRBV7-8
j_gene: TRBJ2-7
CDR3aa: ASRSNAGLVYEQY

d_gene: -
v_gene: TRBV28
j_gene: TRBJ1-4
CDR3aa: ASSQGGGGEKLF

d_gene: -
v_gene: TRBV6-2/TRBV6-3
j_gene: TRBJ2-2
CDR3aa: ASSYPSDSRGDTGELF

d_gene: TRBD2
v_gene: TRBV7-2
j_gene: TRBJ2-1
CDR3aa: ASSRGTSGDYNEQF

d_gene: -
v_gene: TRBV28
j_gene: TRBJ1-1
CDR3aa: ASSPGGSGTEAF

d_gene: TRBD1
v_gene: TRBV7-9
j_gene: TRBJ1-1
CDR3aa: ASSLTGVNTEAF

d_gene: -
v_gene: TRBV7-2
j_gene: TRBJ1-6
CDR3aa: ASSSQGGWRSPLH

d_gene: TRBD1
v_gene: TRBV18
j_gene: TRBJ1-2
CDR3aa: ASSPPGDRGYGYT

d_gene: -
v_gene: TRBV7-2
j_gene: TRBJ1-4
CDR3aa: ASSLSSAGGKLF

d_gene: -
v_gene: TRBV7-2
j_gene: TRBJ1-1
CDR3aa: ASSLEVFTEAF

d_gene: TRBD1
v_gene: TRBV29-1
j_gene: TRBJ1-1
CDR3aa: SAGQFNTEAF

d_gene: -
v_gene: TRBV24-1
j_gene: TRBJ1-1
CDR3aa: ATSDPAVSKRDTEAF

d_gene: -
v_gene: TRBV29-1
j_gene: TRBJ1-1
CDR3aa: SVQQNTEAF

d_gene: -
v_gene: TRBV9
j_gene: TRBJ2-7
CDR3aa: ASSVGWDGGDEQY

d_gene: -
v_gene: TRBV19
j_gene: TRBJ2-3
CDR3aa: ASSIGDLSRDTQY

d_gene: TRBD1
v_gene: TRBV7-2
j_gene: TRBJ1-2
CDR3aa: ASSFADRDSGYT

d_gene: -
v_gene: TRBV18
j_gene: TRBJ2-7
CDR3aa: ASSPNSYEQY

d_gene: TRBD1
v_gene: TRBV18
j_gene: TRBJ1-3
CDR3aa: ASSHNGTGSFSGNTIY

d_gene: TRBD2
v_gene: TRBV9
j_gene: TRBJ2-1
CDR3aa: ASSVVAGEQF

d_gene: -
v_gene: TRBV29-1
j_gene: TRBJ2-6
CDR3aa: SVEGQT

d_gene: -
v_gene: TRBV7-8
j_gene: TRBJ1-6
CDR3aa: ASSIRQTNSPLH

d_gene: -
v_gene: TRBV5-1
j_gene: TRBJ2-7
CDR3aa: ASSPGVGPYEQY

d_gene: -
v_gene: TRBV28
j_gene: TRBJ1-3
CDR3aa: ASSPRGGSGNTIY

d_gene: -
v_gene: TRBV9
j_gene: TRBJ1-3
CDR3aa: ASSATATRASGNTIY

d_gene: TRBD1
v_gene: TRBV6-5
j_gene: TRBJ2-1
CDR3aa: ASSYPTSGTGEQF

d_gene: TRBD2
v_gene: TRBV4-1
j_gene: TRBJ2-1
CDR3aa: ASSQGPGSSGGSPLQF

d_gene: -
v_gene: TRBV28
j_gene: TRBJ1-3
CDR3aa: ASSFWGTVGNTIY

d_gene: -
v_gene: TRBV15
j_gene: TRBJ1-5
CDR3aa: ATSIDTGQPQH

d_gene: TRBD1
v_gene: TRBV4-1
j_gene: TRBJ1-2
CDR3aa: ASSQALWDREGYT

d_gene: -
v_gene: TRBV5-1
j_gene: TRBJ2-6
CDR3aa: ASSSHGTSGANVLT

d_gene: -
v_gene: TRBV7-2
j_gene: TRBJ2-4
CDR3aa: ASSIIDRNIQY

d_gene: -
v_gene: TRBV10-3
j_gene: TRBJ1-2
CDR3aa: AISVEGNGYT

d_gene: TRBD2
v_gene: TRBV5-1
j_gene: TRBJ2-1
CDR3aa: ASAEWSGRDNEQF

d_gene: -
v_gene: TRBV11-3
j_gene: TRBJ1-2
CDR3aa: APRGGCGYT

d_gene: -
v_gene: TRBV5-5
j_gene: TRBJ1-2
CDR3aa: ASSLRGANYGYT

d_gene: -
v_gene: TRBV19
j_gene: TRBJ2-1
CDR3aa: ASSIVVAGQQF

d_gene: -
v_gene: TRBV5-1
j_gene: TRBJ1-2
CDR3aa: ASSFSQGRYSYGYT

d_gene: TRBD2
v_gene: TRBV9
j_gene: TRBJ2-3
CDR3aa: ASSVGTSGRAVDTQY

d_gene: TRBD2
v_gene: TRBV18
j_gene: TRBJ2-2
CDR3aa: ASSPQLAGDTGELF

d_gene: -
v_gene: TRBV27
j_gene: TRBJ2-1
CDR3aa: ASRRDGSYNEQF

d_gene: -
v_gene: TRBV4-1
j_gene: TRBJ1-1
CDR3aa: ASSLRGDSGATEAF

d_gene: -
v_gene: TRBV9
j_gene: TRBJ2-1
CDR3aa: ASSVSYNEQF